The clone carrying this TCR beta chain was observed many times. Sequencing ends 3 residues short of the CDR3 end; the germline J gene provides the rest. Clones were sequenced by immunoSEQ multiplex PCR, and TCRdb holds only the in-frame ones, with some missing. In total the sample includes under 45,000 clones, none of them seen once. This sample was taken from a study of T cell clonality in common variable immunodeficiency. This CDR3 has 15 residues. Germline CDR1 is SEHNR and CDR2 is FQNEAQ (reference sequence). Trimming removed 4 bases from V and 0 bases from J, with 13 bases in between. The sequence came from a person aged 18 to 70 in good health. V usage is TRBV7-9 and J usage is TRBJ2-7; possible D gene TRBD2, 6 bases. The source material was peripheral blood mononuclear cells. This CDR3 is CASSYSGAPSYEQYF. CDR3 DNA (partial): TGTGCCAGCAGCTATAGCGGCGCACCCTCCTACGAG.